The 8 T cell receptor beta chains reported below all come from one sample, sequenced in a study of identical twins. TCRdb ran MiXCR on the 5' RACE reads and lists one entry per CDR3 protein. Of some 660,000 distinct CDR3 sequences listed, 8% to 9% are singletons. A further study also used this sample, focusing on yellow fever vaccine responses in identical twins.

The sequenced sample was PBMCs. These TCRs come from a young woman in good health.

This clonotype was seen many times. The rearrangement uses TRBV4-2 and TRBJ2-3; TRBD2 agrees at 7 bases. Germline-derived CDR1 and CDR2 are LGHNA and YNFKEQ. The CDR3 is 14 amino acids. Trimming removed 7 bases from V and 1 base from J; junction bases left unmatched: 5. CDR3 region: CASTRERGTDTQYF. The CDR3, as DNA: TGTGCCAGCACGCGGGAGAGGGGCACAGATACGCAGTATTTT.

As DNA, the CDR3 is TGTGCCAGCACCGAAAACAGAGATACGCAGTATTTT. Translation: CASTENRDTQYF. V is TRBV28 and J is TRBJ2-3; no definite D call. With 7 bases removed from V and 5 bases from J, the gap between germline ends came to 10 bases. The CDR3 covers 12 residues. Germline V lookup: CDR1 MDHEN, CDR2 SYDVKM.

This rearrangement joins TRBV5-1 to TRBJ2-3; 12 bases fit TRBD2. Germline V gives CDR1 SGHRS, CDR2 YFSETQ. CDR3 length: 16 residues. The junction had 4 bases not matched to a gene; V was cut back by 2 bases and J by 3 bases. The chain's CDR3 is CASSFTLAGGTDTQYF. Here the CDR3 DNA reads TGCGCCAGCAGCTTCACGCTAGCGGGAGGGACAGATACGCAGTATTTT.

The sample holds a few counts of this clonotype. The chain joins TRBV7-9 to TRBJ1-5, with D unclear. V dropped 2 bases and J dropped 5 bases, with 13 bases sitting between them. The CDR3 sequence is 15 residues long. Germline V lookup: CDR1 SEHNR, CDR2 FQNEAQ (reference sequence). In DNA form, the CDR3 reads TGTGCCAGCAGCTTAAAGGGAGGAGATCATCAGCCCCAGCATTTT. This codes for CASSLKGGDHQPQHF. The variable domain in full, completed from reference TRBV7-9 and TRBJ1-5, reads DTGVSQNPRHKITKRGQNVTFRCDPISEHNRLYWYRQTLGQGPEFLTYFQNEAQLEKSRLLSDRFSAERPKGSFSTLEIQRTEQGDSAMYLCASSLKGGDHQPQHFGDGTRLSIL.

The chain recombines TRBV5-4 with TRBJ2-3; 8 nucleotides agree with TRBD2. This CDR3 is 15 amino acids long. Germline V gives CDR1 SGHNT, CDR2 YYREEE (reference sequence). The junction had 3 bases not matched to a gene; V was cut back by 1 base and J by 2 bases. CDR3 protein: CASSLLAGPTDTQYF. The CDR3 DNA sequence: TGTGCCAGCAGCTTGTTAGCGGGGCCCACAGATACGCAGTATTTT.

The J gene is TRBJ1-1, the V gene TRBV18, with 12 bases aligning to TRBD1. The CDR3 has 15 amino acids. Germline CDR1 is KGHSH and CDR2 is LQKENI. V lost 4 bases and J lost 5; bases outside the gene matches: 5. The CDR3 DNA reads as TGTGCCAGCTCACAAGGGACAGGGGGCTGGACTGAAGCTTTCTTT. Its translation: CASSQGTGGWTEAFF.

V is TRBV24-1 and J is TRBJ2-5; D remains ambiguous. This CDR3 contains 13 residues. V was shortened by 0 bases and J by 5 bases, with 6 bases between the two germline ends. CDR1 KGHDR and CDR2 SFDVKD come from the germline V gene. CDR3 loop: CATSDLRAETQYF. Here the CDR3 DNA reads TGTGCCACCAGTGATTTGAGGGCGGAGACCCAGTACTTC.

This clonotype was counted ten times or more. The genes are TRBV4-1 and TRBJ2-2, with a tentative D call TRBD1 (6 bases). Germline V lookup: CDR1 MGHRA, CDR2 YSYEKL. CDR3 length: 17 residues. With 0 bases removed from V and 1 base from J, the gap between germline ends came to 12 bases. The CDR3 sequence is CASSQDLTGQNTGELFF. The CDR3 DNA reads TGCGCCAGCAGCCAAGATTTGACAGGACAGAACACCGGGGAGCTGTTTTTT.